These 26 T cell receptor beta chains share one sample of origin, sequenced in a study of blood T cells in healthy people across ages. A second about 7 to 11 cycle PCR used barcoded and J-beta primers. Via MiXCR, TCRdb re-called the 5' RACE reads, giving one row per CDR3 protein. The table has about 1.8 million distinct CDR3 sequences, about 50% seen once; the top ten hold approximately 2%. The sample was blood. These receptors were taken from a woman in her thirties or forties in good health.

The chain has TRBV2 and TRBJ1-2, with D possibly matching TRBD1 (6 bases). CDR1 and CDR2 (germline): SNHLY, FYNNEI. The CDR3 runs 12 residues. The germline V and J ends were trimmed by 7 bases and 8 bases, with 14 bases remaining between them. The CDR3 DNA reads as TGTGCCAGCAAAGTGGGGGCTCAAGGCTACACCTTC. It codes for CASKVGAQGYTF.

This clonotype was seen more than once but under ten times. J is TRBJ1-4 and V is TRBV10-3, with 12 bases that match TRBD1. V lost 3 bases to trimming and J lost 8 bases; unmatched junction nucleotides: 16. The CDR3 extends over 19 amino acids. Per germline, CDR1 ENHRY and CDR2 SYGVKD. The chain's CDR3 is CAISEYGTGGALKGEKLFF. CDR3 nucleotides: TGTGCCATCAGTGAATACGGGACAGGGGGCGCCTTAAAGGGGGAAAAACTGTTTTTT.

Only one count was recorded for this clonotype. This rearrangement joins TRBV16 to TRBJ1-6, with D perhaps matching TRBD1 (5 bases). Deletions cut 3 bases from V and 0 bases from J, with 12 bases between. The CDR3 covers 17 residues. Germline V lookup: CDR1 KGHSY, CDR2 FQNENV. The CDR3 DNA is TGTGCCAGCAGCCACTGGGACGATAGCTCCTATAATTCACCCCTCCACTTT. This gives the protein CASSHWDDSSYNSPLHF.

This clonotype turned up a few times. V and J are TRBV28 and TRBJ2-5, with 10 bases fitting TRBD2. Trimming at V came to 4 bases and at J to 2 bases, leaving 7 bases not matched to a gene. Germline CDR1 reads MDHEN; CDR2 reads SYDVKM. The CDR3 contains 16 residues. CDR3 in DNA: TGTGCCAGCAGTTCGGTACTAGCGGGGAATCAAGAGACCCAGTACTTC. Amino acids: CASSSVLAGNQETQYF.

This clonotype has a handful of counts. The rearrangement uses TRBV29-1 and TRBJ2-7; tentative D call: TRBD1 (5 bases). There are 11 residues in the CDR3. CDR1 SQVTM and CDR2 ANQGSEA come from the germline V gene. The CDR3 DNA follows: TGCAGTTACAGGAGCTCCTACGAGCAGTACTTC. Protein: CSYRSSYEQYF.

This clonotype occurred a few times. This rearrangement joins TRBV11-2 to TRBJ2-7, with TRBD1 matching 7 bases. Germline values: CDR1 SGHAT, CDR2 FQNNGV. CDR3 length: 12 residues. Germline trimming cut 7 bases from V and 5 bases from J; bases unmatched to any gene: 5. CDR3 nucleotides: TGTGCCAGCACCGCAGGGGGTCACGAGCAGTACTTC. It translates to CASTAGGHEQYF. Combining the CDR3 with reference TRBV11-2 and TRBJ2-7 gives the whole variable domain EAGVAQSPRYKIIEKRQSVAFWCNPISGHATLYWYQQILGQGPKLLIQFQNNGVVDDSQLPKDRFSAERLKGVDSTLKIQPAKLEDSAVYLCASTAGGHEQYFGPGTRLTVT.

The chain uses TRBV12-3 or TRBV12-4 and TRBJ1-2; D not certain. Trimming stripped 0 bases from V and 8 bases from J, with 7 bases between. The CDR3 contains 12 residues. CDR3 sequence reads: CASSLAVEGYTF. The CDR3 DNA sequence: TGTGCCAGCAGTTTAGCTGTGGAGGGCTACACCTTC.

The chain carries TRBV6-6 and TRBJ1-1; 7 bases are shared with TRBD1. CDR1 is MNHNY, CDR2 SVGAGI, per germline (reference sequence). V lost 2 bases and J lost 13; bases outside the gene matches: 7. The CDR3 is 12 residues long. The CDR3 sequence: CASSYPDRDGFF. CDR3 DNA: TGTGCCAGCAGTTACCCCGACAGGGACGGTTTCTTT.

The chain joins TRBV5-6 to TRBJ1-2; weak D call: TRBD1 (5 bases). The CDR3 has 14 residues. V was trimmed by 5 bases and J by 4 bases, leaving 15 bases between them. Germline CDR1 is SGHDT and CDR2 is YYEEEE. Written as DNA, the CDR3 is TGTGCCAGCAGTTTTGACAGAACCCTCTATGGCTACACCTTC. Translation gives CASSFDRTLYGYTF.

The gene calls are TRBV27 and TRBJ2-3; 12 bases match TRBD2. Germline loops: CDR1 MNHEY, CDR2 SMNVEV (reference sequence). V lost 3 bases to trimming and J lost 4 bases; unmatched junction nucleotides: 5. CDR3 length equals 16 residues. CDR3 amino acids: CASSFLAGGQSDTQYF. The CDR3 region has the DNA TGTGCCAGCAGTTTCCTAGCGGGGGGGCAGTCAGATACGCAGTATTTT.

This clonotype has only a few counts. V usage is TRBV25-1 and J usage is TRBJ1-4; the match to TRBD1 covers 9 bases. The germline gives CDR1 MGHDK, CDR2 SYGVNS. The CDR3 length is 18 residues. The junction had 8 bases not matched to a gene; V was cut back by 3 bases and J by 0 bases. This chain's CDR3 is CASSDKRTGDPTNEKLFF. The DNA of the CDR3 is TGTGCCAGCAGTGACAAGCGGACAGGGGACCCAACTAATGAAAAACTGTTTTTT.

The rearrangement joins TRBV27 to TRBJ2-7; TRBD2 is a possible D gene (6 bases). V gave up 5 bases and J gave up 3 bases, with 11 bases separating them. The CDR3 runs to 13 residues. Germline CDR1 and CDR2: MNHEY and SMNVEV (reference sequence). CDR3 region: CASSREPFYEQYF. DNA for the CDR3: TGTGCCAGCAGTCGGGAGCCTTTCTACGAGCAGTACTTC.

This chain connects TRBV20-1 to TRBJ2-1; 8 bases agree with TRBD2. The better agreement between TRBJ2-7 and the DNA end casts doubt on the J call. The CDR3 covers 15 residues. Germline CDR1 reads DFQATT; CDR2 reads SNEGSKA (reference sequence). The CDR3 protein is CSARDHGGAHNEQYF. The DNA for the CDR3 is TGCAGTGCTAGAGATCACGGGGGGGCTCACAATGAGCAGTACTTC.

CDR3 nucleotide sequence: TGTGCCAGCAGTTATGACAGGGGAGCCCAAGAGACCCAGTACTTC. It encodes CASSYDRGAQETQYF. This rearrangement joins TRBV5-6 to TRBJ2-5; 8 nucleotides agree with TRBD1. The CDR3 is made up of 15 amino acids. Looked up from germline, CDR1 is SGHDT and CDR2 is YYEEEE. The V segment lost 5 bases and the J segment 1 base; nucleotides outside the gene matches: 7.

V is TRBV28 and J is TRBJ2-7, with a weak D call TRBD2 (5 bases). V shed 6 bases and J shed 3 bases, with 9 bases lying between them. The CDR3 has 12 residues. CDR1 and CDR2 (germline): MDHEN, SYDVKM. The CDR3 spells CASSGAVYEQYF. CDR3 coding DNA: TGTGCCAGCAGCGGAGCGGTCTACGAGCAGTACTTC.

V and J are TRBV29-1 and TRBJ2-1; 8 bases agree with TRBD1. J gave up 4 bases and V 4 bases, and 12 bases lay outside the gene matches. Germline V CDR1 and CDR2: SQVTM, ANQGSEA. The length of the CDR3 is 16 residues. The CDR3 reads CSVAAARQGYYNEQFF. CDR3 DNA sequence: TGCAGCGTTGCCGCGGCGCGACAGGGGTATTACAATGAGCAGTTCTTC.

This clonotype was observed a single time. The rearrangement uses TRBV30 and TRBJ2-3; 15 nucleotides line up with TRBD2. V gave up 3 bases and J gave up 7 bases; unmatched junction bases: 17. The germline V gene has CDR1 GTSNPN and CDR2 SVGIG (reference sequence). The CDR3 length is 19 residues. CDR3: CAWSLSPGTSGGLDYTQYF. The CDR3 DNA follows: TGTGCCTGGAGCCTAAGTCCCGGGACTAGCGGGGGGCTTGACTATACGCAGTATTTT.

This chain joins TRBV10-3 and TRBJ1-1; D possibly corresponds to TRBD1 (5 bases). The germline V and J ends were trimmed by 6 bases and 0 bases, with 14 bases remaining between them. Per germline, CDR1 ENHRY and CDR2 SYGVKD. The CDR3 runs to 15 residues. CDR3 nucleotide sequence: TGTGCCATCAGCGACCCCGGGACGGTGAACACTGAAGCTTTCTTT. This encodes CAISDPGTVNTEAFF.

Concerning this clonotype: The junction shows a germline mismatch at one end, possibly a read error. The chain uses TRBV7-2 and TRBJ1-5; 8 positions agree with TRBD1. CDR3 length equals 15 residues. Per germline, CDR1 SGHTA and CDR2 FQGNSA. The CDR3 region has the DNA TGTGCTAGCAGCTTAGAAGCAGGGGGCATGCAGCCCCAGCATTTT. This sequence encodes CASSLEAGGMQPQHF.

In this sample, this clonotype turned up a few times. The V gene is TRBV20-1, the J gene TRBJ1-1, with TRBD1 identical over 7 bases. CDR3 length equals 11 residues. The germline gives CDR1 DFQATT, CDR2 SNEGSKA (reference sequence). The ends lost 6 bases at V and 8 bases at J; junction bases unmatched: 6. The CDR3 is CSARKDREAFF. Here the CDR3 DNA reads TGCAGTGCCCGCAAGGACAGGGAAGCTTTCTTT.

The chain links TRBV20-1 to TRBJ1-6; D perhaps matches TRBD1 (6 bases). The V gene's germline CDR1 is DFQATT and CDR2 SNEGSKA (reference sequence). The CDR3 spans 14 residues. Trimming shortened V by 4 bases and J by 6 bases, and 13 bases separated the two germline ends. The CDR3, as DNA: TGCAGTGCTATCGGACAGATAAGTAATTCACCCCTCCACTTT. It yields the protein CSAIGQISNSPLHF.

The V gene is TRBV5-5, the J gene TRBJ2-3; the D gene is possibly TRBD1 (5 bases). V was pared by 4 bases and J by 7 bases, with 13 bases between. The CDR3 length is 13 residues. Germline V gene lookup returns CDR1 SGHKS and CDR2 YYEKEE (reference sequence). CDR3 sequence reads: CASSHRTPHTQYF. In DNA, the CDR3 is TGTGCCAGCAGCCACCGGACACCACATACGCAGTATTTT.

The chain joins TRBV27 to TRBJ1-2; 9 bases are shared with TRBD1. V lost 6 bases and J lost 4; bases outside the gene matches: 6. Germline CDR1 is MNHEY and CDR2 is SMNVEV (reference sequence). CDR3 size: 14 residues. CDR3 sequence (DNA): TGTGCCAGCAGCCGGGACAGGGCCCGCTATGGCTACACCTTC. This encodes CASSRDRARYGYTF.

V is TRBV7-2 and J is TRBJ1-2, with no clear D. Germline CDR1 reads SGHTA; CDR2 reads FQGNSA. Deletions cut 4 bases from V and 8 bases from J, with 8 bases between. The CDR3 covers 11 residues. CDR3 in DNA: TGTGCCAGCAGCTACGATGTGGGCTACACCTTC. This encodes CASSYDVGYTF.

This chain connects TRBV9 to TRBJ1-5, with D possibly TRBD1 on 6 matching bases. V lost 4 bases to trimming and J lost 6 bases, with 17 bases between them. Germline V lookup: CDR1 SGDLS, CDR2 YYNGEE. The CDR3 is made up of 15 amino acids. The DNA of the CDR3 is TGTGCCAGCAGCTCTTCCGGGGTACAGGGTCAGCCCCAGCATTTT. Its protein product is CASSSSGVQGQPQHF. Drawing the rest from reference TRBV9 and TRBJ1-5, the complete variable domain is DSGVTQTPKHLITATGQRVTLRCSPRSGDLSVYWYQQSLDQGLQFLIQYYNGEERAKGNILERFSAQQFPDLHSELNLSSLELGDSALYFCASSSSGVQGQPQHFGDGTRLSIL.

V gene TRBV6-5 combines with J gene TRBJ1-4; TRBD1 matches at 10 bases. Germline lookup yields CDR1 MNHEY and CDR2 SVGAGI. The CDR3 contains 15 residues. V was pared by 8 bases and J by 8 bases, with 11 bases of the junction left unmatched. The CDR3 DNA sequence: TGTGCCAGCGGGACTGACAGGGGGCTTGACGAAAAACTGTTTTTT. It codes for CASGTDRGLDEKLFF.